This record covers a single TCR beta chain. V was cut by 5 bases and J by 7 bases, with 5 bases left in between. The CDR3 spans 10 residues. This entry belongs to a study of blood T cell repertoires in COVID-19. Study background: Samples came from the United States, Italy and Spain, spanning acute and convalescent COVID-19. From T cells, B-cell-depleted T cells, or PBMCs came the material, which was cDNA or gDNA.

Per the original data handling: Estimates of nucleated cell counts were drawn from the amplification of reference gene primers. Some clones are missing from TCRdb's copy, which holds only in-frame ones; the method was immunoSEQ multiplex PCR. Clone size and V and J calls were adopted from that table, with D and trimming inferred from the DNA. The table shows about 160,000 clones, with approximately 90% occurring only once. This TCR derives from a man aged 18 to 35 with acute or convalescent COVID-19. The genes are TRBV12-3 or TRBV12-4 and TRBJ1-2; no reliable D call. What was sequenced was peripheral blood. The CDR3 spells CASSIVGYTF. The CDR3 nucleotides read TGTGCCAGCAGTATCGTTGGCTACACCTTC.